What follows are 21 T cell receptor beta chains derived from one specimen sequenced in a study of PD-L1 blockade in urothelial cancer. The assay was immunoSEQ multiplex PCR, and TCRdb's table has in-frame clones only and misses some. The table shows fewer than 55,000 clones, with roughly 86% occurring only once. Source: PBMCs, taken around atezolizumab (anti-PD-L1) treatment. These receptors were obtained from a man aged 70-80 years with urothelial cancer.

This clone has just one count. The chain recombines TRBV4-3 with TRBJ1-1; the match to TRBD1 covers 10 bases. The germline V gene has CDR1 LGHNA and CDR2 YSLEER. V lost 0 bases and J lost 4; bases outside the gene matches: 2. CDR3 size: 15 residues. In DNA form, the CDR3 reads TGCGCCAGCAGCCAAGATCGGGACAGGGGCACTGAAGCTTTCTTT. It specifies CASSQDRDRGTEAFF.

The count of this clone is one. The rearrangement links TRBV9 to TRBJ2-7; weak D call: TRBD2 (7 bases). V lost 3 bases and J 6 bases, leaving 10 bases between the germline ends. The CDR3 covers 12 residues. CDR1 is SGDLS and CDR2 is YYNGEE in the germline V gene. Here the CDR3 reads CASSGGGREQYF. The CDR3 nucleotides are TGTGCCAGCAGCGGGGGGGGGCGCGAGCAGTACTTC. The variable domain in full, completed from reference TRBV9 and TRBJ2-7, reads DSGVTQTPKHLITATGQRVTLRCSPRSGDLSVYWYQQSLDQGLQFLIQYYNGEERAKGNILERFSAQQFPDLHSELNLSSLELGDSALYFCASSGGGREQYFGPGTRLTVT.

This chain uses TRBV15 with TRBJ1-1; the match to TRBD1 covers 8 bases. The CDR3 spans 14 residues. Germline V CDR1 and CDR2: LNHNV, YYDKDF (reference sequence). V gave up 5 bases and J gave up 1 base; unmatched junction bases: 3. In DNA, the CDR3 is TGTGCCACCAGCTTGGACAGGGCGAACACTGAAGCTTTCTTT. Translating gives CATSLDRANTEAFF.

This clone was observed a handful of times. The chain has TRBV5-1 and TRBJ1-1; perhaps TRBD1 as D (5 bases). There are 14 residues in the CDR3. V lost 4 bases and J 4 bases, leaving 14 bases between the germline ends. The germline V gene encodes CDR1 SGHRS and CDR2 YFSETQ. CDR3 sequence reads: CASSPGGFSTEAFF. The CDR3 DNA reads TGCGCCAGCAGCCCGGGGGGGTTCTCCACTGAAGCTTTCTTT.

This rearrangement joins TRBV18 to TRBJ1-5; no clear D. Germline CDR1 is KGHSH and CDR2 is LQKENI. V lost 6 bases and J 1 base, leaving 10 bases between the germline ends. The CDR3 covers 14 residues. The CDR3 sequence: CASSPSLSNQPQHF. The CDR3 nucleotides read TGTGCCAGCTCCCCCTCTCTGAGCAATCAGCCCCAGCATTTT.

This chain joins TRBV30 and TRBJ1-1; 8 nucleotides agree with TRBD1. With V trimmed by 3 bases and J by 2 bases, 5 bases remained unmatched. The germline V gene has CDR1 GTSNPN and CDR2 SVGIG (reference sequence). This CDR3 region has 14 residues. The chain's CDR3 is CAWSMTGANTEAFF. In DNA form, the CDR3 reads TGTGCCTGGAGCATGACAGGGGCCAACACTGAAGCTTTCTTT.

This rearrangement joins TRBV10-3 to TRBJ1-1; D not resolved. Trimming cost V 8 bases and J 4 bases, with 20 bases left between them. The CDR3 is made up of 15 amino acids. CDR1 ENHRY and CDR2 SYGVKD come from the germline V gene. The CDR3 DNA reads as TGTGCCATCCGTCAACCTTCTAGCCCAGCCACTGAAGCTTTCTTT. Its translation is CAIRQPSSPATEAFF.

This clone has just one count. The chain uses TRBV19 and TRBJ2-5; 10 bases are shared with TRBD1. Germline V gene sequence: CDR1 LNHDA, CDR2 SQIVND (reference sequence). The V gene end was trimmed by 6 bases and the J gene end by 4 bases; junction bases not matched to a gene: 8. This CDR3 is built from 15 residues. The CDR3 reads CASSSPGQGIETQYF. The CDR3 DNA follows: TGTGCCAGTAGCTCTCCGGGACAGGGGATAGAGACCCAGTACTTC.

V is TRBV7-7 and J is TRBJ2-1; 7 nucleotides line up with TRBD1. CDR3 length equals 17 residues. With 4 bases clipped from V and 6 bases from J, the junction kept 15 bases outside the gene matches. The V gene's germline CDR1 is SSHAT and CDR2 FNYEAQ (reference sequence). Here the CDR3 DNA reads TGTGCCAGCAGCTCATCTATTGGGACAGTTCGACTCAATGAGCAGTTCTTC. Amino acids: CASSSSIGTVRLNEQFF.

This rearrangement joins TRBV7-7 to TRBJ2-1, with D perhaps TRBD1 (5 bases). The CDR3 loop spans 13 amino acids. Germline assignment: CDR1 SSHAT and CDR2 FNYEAQ (reference sequence). V lost 0 bases to trimming and J lost 5 bases, with 5 bases between them. This CDR3 is CASSLAGDNEQFF. The CDR3 bases are TGTGCCAGCAGCTTAGCAGGGGACAATGAGCAGTTCTTC.

The chain carries TRBV5-1 and TRBJ2-1; D may be TRBD1 (5 bases). Germline CDR1 SGHRS, CDR2 YFSETQ. The CDR3 has 13 residues. V dropped 1 base and J dropped 9 bases, with 11 bases sitting between them. The CDR3 sequence: CASSLRGASEQFF. Written as DNA, the CDR3 is TGCGCCAGCAGCTTGCGTGGGGCAAGTGAGCAGTTCTTC.

The chain uses TRBV11-1 and TRBJ1-1, with D uncertain. CDR1 is SGHAT and CDR2 is FQDESV in the germline V gene (reference sequence). V lost 6 bases and J 1 base, leaving 12 bases between the germline ends. CDR3 length: 14 residues. CDR3 bases: TGTGCCAGCAGGACTGAAGGGAGGAACACTGAAGCTTTCTTT. The encoded protein is CASRTEGRNTEAFF.

This clone has at least ten counts. The chain recombines TRBV5-1 with TRBJ1-1; TRBD1 matches 9 bases. Trimming at V came to 4 bases and at J to 4 bases, leaving 8 bases not matched to a gene. Germline V gives CDR1 SGHRS, CDR2 YFSETQ. This CDR3 contains 15 residues. The CDR3 is CASSGHTGGVTEAFF. The CDR3 nucleotides read TGCGCCAGCAGCGGACATACAGGGGGCGTCACTGAAGCTTTCTTT.

The CDR3 DNA reads TGTGCCAGCAGCGTAACTCCGGGTCAAGAGACCCAGTACTTC. It specifies CASSVTPGQETQYF. The gene calls are TRBV9 and TRBJ2-5; D unresolved. V was pared by 1 base and J by 2 bases, with 9 bases between. The CDR3 has 14 residues. Germline V gene sequence: CDR1 SGDLS, CDR2 YYNGEE.

The chain carries TRBV28 and TRBJ1-2; D is perhaps TRBD1 (6 bases). Germline CDR1 and CDR2: MDHEN and SYDVKM. Trimming removed 7 bases from V and 2 bases from J, with 8 bases in between. CDR3 length: 12 residues. The CDR3 protein is CASNRANYGYTF. Here the CDR3 DNA reads TGTGCCAGCAACAGGGCCAACTATGGCTACACCTTC.

The V and J genes are TRBV6-5 and TRBJ2-7, with 8 bases aligning to TRBD1. Trimming removed 6 bases from V and 6 bases from J; junction bases left unmatched: 4. Germline CDR1 MNHEY, CDR2 SVGAGI. The CDR3 runs 12 residues. The CDR3 sequence: CASSRQGSEQYF. CDR3 in DNA: TGTGCCAGCAGCCGACAGGGGAGCGAGCAGTACTTC.

This chain's CDR3 is CASRSGGANTEAFF. The CDR3 bases are TGTGCCAGCAGATCAGGGGGCGCGAACACTGAAGCTTTCTTT. The chain carries TRBV6-1 and TRBJ1-1, with 8 nucleotides matching TRBD1. This CDR3 is built from 14 residues. V gave up 6 bases and J gave up 1 base; unmatched junction bases: 4. The germline V gene has CDR1 MNHNS and CDR2 SASEGT.

This clone was seen more than once but under ten times. The chain combines TRBV5-4 with TRBJ2-3; tentative D call: TRBD1 (5 bases). V lost 4 bases, J lost 4 bases, and 7 bases lay in between. This CDR3 region has 12 residues. The germline gives CDR1 SGHNT, CDR2 YYREEE (reference sequence). CDR3 amino acids: CASSPTADTQYF. In nucleotides, the CDR3 is TGTGCCAGCAGCCCGACAGCAGATACGCAGTATTTT.

The V gene is TRBV5-8, the J gene TRBJ1-2; TRBD1 might be the D (5 bases). Germline assignment: CDR1 SGHTS and CDR2 YDEGEE. V was trimmed by 6 bases and J by 0 bases, leaving 15 bases between them. This CDR3 is 15 amino acids long. The CDR3 coding sequence is TGTGCCAGCACCGCCGGGGGGAATACTAACTATGGCTACACCTTC. Translated: CASTAGGNTNYGYTF.

The chain has TRBV29-1 and TRBJ2-5, with D possibly TRBD2 on 5 matching bases. Trimming pared 3 bases from V and 6 bases from J, leaving 11 bases between. Germline lookup yields CDR1 SQVTM and CDR2 ANQGSEA. This CDR3 region has 12 residues. This chain's CDR3 is CSVDTGRQTQYF. CDR3 nucleotides: TGCAGCGTTGATACGGGGAGACAGACCCAGTACTTC.

The chain employs TRBV28 and TRBJ2-7; TRBD2 might be the D (6 bases). V was shortened by 5 bases and J by 0 bases, with 20 bases between the two germline ends. The CDR3 is 17 amino acids. Germline CDR1 and CDR2: MDHEN and SYDVKM. CDR3 nucleotides: TGTGCCAGCAGTCCCCGTCCCGGTGGGGGGAACTCCTACGAGCAGTACTTC. Translating it yields CASSPRPGGGNSYEQYF.